This paragraph covers one T cell receptor beta chain sequence. What it recognizes is unknown. Per germline, CDR1 DFQATT and CDR2 SNEGSKA (reference sequence). The CDR3 covers 11 residues. V trimming: 7 bases; J trimming: 5 bases; junction bases outside the gene matches: 5. Full-length variable regions came from constant-region reverse primers plus semi-nested Nested Universal Primer A PCR. TCRdb re-analysed the 5' RACE reads in MiXCR, keeping a single row per CDR3 protein. The sample has 60,000 to 65,000 distinct CDR3 sequences, around a fifth seen once. The memory fraction was CD4+CD45RO+CD25- cells. Study-level points and caveats: Tumor Tregs overlapped most with tumor, then blood, naive CD4+ cells. In terms of TCR gene usage, tumor memory CD4+ T cells clustered together with blood and lymph node memory CD4+ cells, as well as with lymph node naive CD4+ cells.

The clonotype comes from a female donor with breast cancer. The genes are TRBV20-1 and TRBJ2-7; 7 bases align to TRBD1. Material for sequencing was memory CD4+ T cells sorted from a lymph node. Described subset: memory CD4+ T cells, CD4+CD45RO+CD25-. CDR3 residues: CSGDTGDEQYF. CDR3 in DNA: TGCAGTGGGGACACAGGGGACGAGCAGTACTTC.